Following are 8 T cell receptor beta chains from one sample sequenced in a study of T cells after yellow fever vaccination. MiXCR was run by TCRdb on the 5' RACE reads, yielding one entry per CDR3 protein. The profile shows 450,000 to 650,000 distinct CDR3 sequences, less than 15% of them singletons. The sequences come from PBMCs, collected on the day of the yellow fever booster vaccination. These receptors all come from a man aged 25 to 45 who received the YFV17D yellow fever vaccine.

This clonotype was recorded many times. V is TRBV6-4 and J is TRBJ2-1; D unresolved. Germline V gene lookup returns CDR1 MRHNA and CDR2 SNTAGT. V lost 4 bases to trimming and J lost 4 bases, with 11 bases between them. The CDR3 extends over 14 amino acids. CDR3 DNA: TGTGCCAGCAGTGTAGACTCCTCTTACAATGAGCAGTTCTTC. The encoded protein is CASSVDSSYNEQFF.

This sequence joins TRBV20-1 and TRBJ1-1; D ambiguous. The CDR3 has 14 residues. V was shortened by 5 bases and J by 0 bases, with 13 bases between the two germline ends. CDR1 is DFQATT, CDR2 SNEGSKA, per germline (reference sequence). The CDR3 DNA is TGCAGTGCTGGCGTGACAAGCATGAACACTGAAGCTTTCTTT. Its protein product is CSAGVTSMNTEAFF.

The CDR3 sequence: CSAQSGAGSEKLFF. The CDR3 DNA follows: TGCAGTGCCCAGTCGGGGGCCGGTAGTGAAAAACTGTTTTTT. The J gene is TRBJ1-4, the V gene TRBV20-1, with a tentative D call TRBD1 (6 bases). The CDR3 consists of 14 residues. Germline V lookup: CDR1 DFQATT, CDR2 SNEGSKA (reference sequence). The V and J ends lost 6 bases and 7 bases respectively, with 18 bases between them.

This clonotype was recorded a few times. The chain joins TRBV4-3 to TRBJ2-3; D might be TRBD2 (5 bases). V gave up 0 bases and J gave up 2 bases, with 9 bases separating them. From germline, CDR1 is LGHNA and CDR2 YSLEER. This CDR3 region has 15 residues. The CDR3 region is CASSQEEEATDTQYF. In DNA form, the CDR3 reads TGCGCCAGCAGCCAAGAAGAGGAGGCCACAGATACGCAGTATTTT.

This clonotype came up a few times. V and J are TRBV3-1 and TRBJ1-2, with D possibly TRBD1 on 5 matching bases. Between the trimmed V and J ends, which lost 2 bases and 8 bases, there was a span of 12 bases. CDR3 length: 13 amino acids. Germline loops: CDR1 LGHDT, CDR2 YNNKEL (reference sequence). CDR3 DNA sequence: TGTGCCAGCAGCCAACAGGACATCTTCGGCTACACCTTC. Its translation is CASSQQDIFGYTF.

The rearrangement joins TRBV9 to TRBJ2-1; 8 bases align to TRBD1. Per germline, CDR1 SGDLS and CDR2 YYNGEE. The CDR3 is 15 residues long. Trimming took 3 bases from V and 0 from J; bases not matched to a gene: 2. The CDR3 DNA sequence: TGTGCCAGCAGCGAACAGGGGGACTCCTACAATGAGCAGTTCTTC. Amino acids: CASSEQGDSYNEQFF.

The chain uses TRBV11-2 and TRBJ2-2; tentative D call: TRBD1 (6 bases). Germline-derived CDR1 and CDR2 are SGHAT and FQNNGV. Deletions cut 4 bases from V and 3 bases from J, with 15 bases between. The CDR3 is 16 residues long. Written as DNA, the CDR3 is TGTGCCAGCAGCTCCCAGGGGAGCGGTGACACCGGGGAGCTGTTTTTT. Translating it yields CASSSQGSGDTGELFF.

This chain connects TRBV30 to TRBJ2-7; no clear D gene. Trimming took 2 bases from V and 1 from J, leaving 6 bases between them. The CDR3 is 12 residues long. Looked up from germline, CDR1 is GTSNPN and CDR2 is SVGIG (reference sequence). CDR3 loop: CAWSKESYEQYF. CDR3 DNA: TGTGCCTGGAGTAAAGAGTCCTACGAGCAGTACTTC. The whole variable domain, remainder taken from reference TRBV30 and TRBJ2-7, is SQTIHQWPATLVQPVGSPLSLECTVEGTSNPNLYWYRQAAGRGLQLLFYSVGIGQISSEVPQNLSASRPQDRQFILSSKKLLLSDSGFYLCAWSKESYEQYFGPGTRLTVT.